This note documents a single T cell receptor beta chain sequence. Both 60 Vbeta primers and 13 Jbeta primers went into the PCR. Assay used: immunoSEQ multiplex PCR; TCRdb lists only in-frame clones, some missing. The sample gives 100,000 or so clones, about three quarters of which show up once; around 5% is in the top ten. Germline CDR1 and CDR2: KGHSH and LQKENI. CDR3 size: 13 residues. Trimming took off 3 bases at V and 4 bases at J, with 9 bases between the two ends. The sample originates from a study of cytomegalovirus exposure and HLA in healthy donors. V usage is TRBV18 and J usage is TRBJ2-5, with D possibly TRBD2 on 6 matching bases. The receptor was isolated from a female donor in good health and CMV-seropositive. Sequencing was carried out using PBMCs. In DNA, the CDR3 is TGTGCCAGCTCACCGCGGGGCCCAGAGACCCAGTACTTC. Its translation is CASSPRGPETQYF.